This passage covers 27 T cell receptor beta chains from one sample sequenced in a study of cytomegalovirus exposure and HLA in healthy donors. The PCR employed 60 Vbeta primers together with 13 Jbeta primers. Measured with immunoSEQ multiplex PCR; TCRdb has only the in-frame clones, and not every one. This sample has about 160,000 clones, with 70% to 90% found just once. The sample consisted of PBMCs. Every receptor here comes from a young woman in good health and CMV-seronegative.

The V and J genes are TRBV27 and TRBJ1-1, with 8 bases identical to TRBD1. Trimming at V came to 3 bases and at J to 6 bases, leaving 6 bases not matched to a gene. CDR1 and CDR2 (germline): MNHEY, SMNVEV (reference sequence). This CDR3 is built from 14 residues. This CDR3 reads CASSFRRTGPEAFF. The CDR3 nucleotides read TGTGCCAGCAGTTTTCGTCGGACAGGGCCTGAAGCTTTCTTT.

This chain connects TRBV6-6 to TRBJ1-6; D call uncertain. The germline CDR1 and CDR2 sequences are MNHNY and SVGAGI (reference sequence). This CDR3 comprises 15 residues. V lost 0 bases and J 6 bases, leaving 9 bases between the germline ends. CDR3: CASSYSRGLNSPLHF. For the CDR3, the DNA is TGTGCCAGCAGTTACTCTCGGGGTCTTAATTCACCCCTCCACTTT.

The chain combines TRBV18 with TRBJ2-7; TRBD2 matches at 9 bases. Trimming at V came to 3 bases and at J to 1 base, leaving 1 base not matched to a gene. CDR3 length: 14 residues. Germline V CDR1 and CDR2: KGHSH, LQKENI. The CDR3 nucleotides read TGTGCCAGCTCACCCGCGGGAGGGTCCTACGAGCAGTACTTC. This translates into CASSPAGGSYEQYF.

The chain is built from TRBV11-1 and TRBJ1-1; D is perhaps TRBD1 (5 bases). Germline values: CDR1 SGHAT, CDR2 FQDESV (reference sequence). The CDR3 length is 14 residues. V was shortened by 3 bases and J by 6 bases, with 14 bases between the two germline ends. CDR3 in DNA: TGTGCCAGCAGCTTGATTTTAGGGGTCGCTGAAGCTTTCTTT. It encodes CASSLILGVAEAFF.

The chain combines TRBV18 with TRBJ2-5; D remains ambiguous. Germline CDR1 is KGHSH and CDR2 is LQKENI. Deletions cut 6 bases from V and 1 base from J, with 9 bases between. The CDR3 extends over 13 amino acids. For the CDR3, the DNA is TGTGCCAGCTCCCCTCCGGGCCAAGAGACCCAGTACTTC. Translating gives CASSPPGQETQYF. Supplemented by reference TRBV18 and TRBJ2-5, the full variable domain reads NAGVMQNPRHLVRRRGQEARLRCSPMKGHSHVYWYRQLPEEGLKFMVYLQKENIIDESGMPKERFSAEFPKEGPSILRIQQVVRGDSAAYFCASSPPGQETQYFGPGTRLLVL.

This clone was detected only a few times. The V and J genes are TRBV7-6 and TRBJ1-2; 11 bases map to TRBD1. Trimming removed 3 bases from V and 8 bases from J; junction bases left unmatched: 5. CDR1 and CDR2 (germline): SGHVS, FNYEAQ. The CDR3 spans 14 residues. DNA of the CDR3: TGTGCCAGCAGCTTGGACAGGGGGCTCCAGGGCTACACCTTC. Protein: CASSLDRGLQGYTF.

This clone appeared a few times. The V and J genes are TRBV4-1 and TRBJ2-1, with D maybe TRBD1 (5 bases). V was pared by 0 bases and J by 5 bases, with 8 bases between. From germline, CDR1 is MGHRA and CDR2 YSYEKL. The CDR3 sequence is 14 residues long. The CDR3 here is CASSQDAGNNEQFF. The CDR3 bases are TGCGCCAGCAGCCAAGATGCAGGGAACAATGAGCAGTTCTTC.

The J gene is TRBJ1-2, the V gene TRBV6-6; D is possibly TRBD1 (5 bases). Trimming removed 6 bases at V and 13 bases at J, with 21 bases between. Germline V gene data show CDR1 as MNHNY and CDR2 as SVGAGI (reference sequence). The CDR3 has 13 amino acids. DNA for the CDR3: TGTGCCAGCAGCTCCGGGGGTTTTGTGCGGGGCACCTTC. It yields the protein CASSSGGFVRGTF.

This clone was detected once. The V and J genes are TRBV6-1 and TRBJ2-3; 8 bases map to TRBD2. The CDR3 has 14 amino acids. V trimming: 6 bases; J trimming: 3 bases; junction bases outside the gene matches: 5. Germline V lookup: CDR1 MNHNS, CDR2 SASEGT. In DNA form, the CDR3 reads TGTGCCAGCAGCAGGACTAGCACGACAGATACGCAGTATTTT. It specifies CASSRTSTTDTQYF.

This clone has more than one count but fewer than ten. This chain's CDR3 is CASSLTGTTVYNEQFF. The DNA of the CDR3 is TGTGCCAGCAGCCTGACCGGGACTACCGTATACAATGAGCAGTTCTTC. The chain has TRBV9 and TRBJ2-1, with 7 bases fitting TRBD2. The V segment lost 4 bases and the J segment 4 bases; nucleotides outside the gene matches: 11. Germline CDR1 SGDLS, CDR2 YYNGEE. The CDR3 has 16 amino acids.

The V gene is TRBV25-1, the J gene TRBJ1-1; 8 nucleotides agree with TRBD1. The junction had 13 bases not matched to a gene; V was cut back by 2 bases and J by 5 bases. The CDR3 loop spans 17 amino acids. Germline CDR1 and CDR2: MGHDK and SYGVNS. The chain's CDR3 is CASSELHGQGQRTEAFF. CDR3 nucleotides: TGTGCCAGCAGTGAACTCCACGGACAGGGTCAGCGGACTGAAGCTTTCTTT. Using reference TRBV25-1 and TRBJ1-1 for the parts outside the CDR3, the full variable domain is EADIYQTPRYLVIGTGKKITLECSQTMGHDKMYWYQQDPGMELHLIHYSYGVNSTEKGDLSSESTVSRIRTEHFPLTLESARPSHTSQYLCASSELHGQGQRTEAFFGQGTRLTVV.

The rearrangement links TRBV18 to TRBJ1-4, with 7 bases lining up with TRBD1. Germline CDR1 and CDR2: KGHSH and LQKENI. The CDR3 extends over 15 amino acids. V lost 3 bases and J lost 8; bases outside the gene matches: 9. In DNA, the CDR3 is TGTGCCAGCTCACCTTTCGACAGGGCGGGCGAAAAACTGTTTTTT. Protein: CASSPFDRAGEKLFF. The full variable domain, with the rest looked up from reference TRBV18 and TRBJ1-4, is NAGVMQNPRHLVRRRGQEARLRCSPMKGHSHVYWYRQLPEEGLKFMVYLQKENIIDESGMPKERFSAEFPKEGPSILRIQQVVRGDSAAYFCASSPFDRAGEKLFFGSGTQLSVL.

The chain couples TRBV11-1 to TRBJ2-4; weak D call: TRBD2 (6 bases). With 4 bases removed from V and 2 bases from J, the gap between germline ends came to 9 bases. Germline V lookup: CDR1 SGHAT, CDR2 FQDESV (reference sequence). The CDR3 is 14 residues long. The CDR3 DNA reads as TGTGCCAGCAGCTCCAGGGACTCCAAAAACATTCAGTACTTC. Its protein is CASSSRDSKNIQYF.

This chain links TRBV25-1 with TRBJ2-7, with D maybe TRBD1 (6 bases). V shed 2 bases and J shed 5 bases, with 22 bases lying between them. The CDR3 runs 17 residues. CDR1 and CDR2 from the germline V gene are MGHDK and SYGVNS. This chain's CDR3 is CASSEGAGAPLIHEQYF. CDR3 coding DNA: TGTGCCAGCAGTGAAGGGGCAGGGGCACCCCTGATCCACGAGCAGTACTTC.

V and J are TRBV13 and TRBJ1-1; no clear D. The germline V gene has CDR1 PRHDT and CDR2 FYEKMQ (reference sequence). V lost 5 bases and J lost 9, with 13 bases in between. The CDR3 has 12 residues. For the CDR3, the DNA is TGTGCCAGCAGCCCCTTTGGGCAGCAAGCTTTCTTT. As protein: CASSPFGQQAFF.

V is TRBV5-1 and J is TRBJ2-4; 9 bases align to TRBD2. Germline CDR1 and CDR2: SGHRS and YFSETQ. There are 18 residues in the CDR3. With 4 bases clipped from V and 3 bases from J, the junction kept 14 bases outside the gene matches. CDR3 DNA sequence: TGCGCCAGCAGCCTCCCGGGCCTAGCGGGGCCAAACAAAAACATTCAGTACTTC. Its protein is CASSLPGLAGPNKNIQYF.

The rearrangement uses TRBV5-6 and TRBJ1-1, with no clear D. Looked up from germline, CDR1 is SGHDT and CDR2 is YYEEEE. This CDR3 contains 14 residues. The V end lost 2 bases, the J end lost 1 base, and 9 bases lay between the germline ends. CDR3 loop: CASSFWEPNTEAFF. CDR3 bases: TGTGCCAGCAGCTTTTGGGAGCCGAACACTGAAGCTTTCTTT.

V and J are TRBV10-3 and TRBJ1-5; a possible D gene is TRBD1 (6 bases). V dropped 2 bases and J dropped 4 bases, with 15 bases sitting between them. The CDR3 extends over 16 amino acids. Germline loops: CDR1 ENHRY, CDR2 SYGVKD. CDR3 loop: CAISETTRGANQPQHF. The CDR3 DNA reads as TGTGCCATCAGTGAGACTACCCGGGGGGCAAATCAGCCCCAGCATTTT.

V usage is TRBV7-3 and J usage is TRBJ2-2; no reliable D call. The CDR3 length is 13 residues. CDR1 is SGHTA, CDR2 FQGTGA, per germline. The germline V and J ends were trimmed by 5 bases and 5 bases, with 9 bases remaining between them. The chain's CDR3 is CASSPQQTGELFF. CDR3 sequence (DNA): TGTGCCAGCAGCCCACAGCAGACCGGGGAGCTGTTTTTT. Looking up the rest from reference TRBV7-3 and TRBJ2-2 gives the full variable domain: GAGVSQTPSNKVTEKGKYVELRCDPISGHTALYWYRQSLGQGPEFLIYFQGTGAADDSGLPNDRFFAVRPEGSVSTLKIQRTERGDSAVYLCASSPQQTGELFFGEGSRLTVL.

This chain links TRBV5-1 with TRBJ2-7; 8 positions match TRBD2. This CDR3 has 14 residues. V shed 0 bases and J 2 bases; nucleotides not matched to a gene: 1. Germline CDR1 is SGHRS and CDR2 is YFSETQ. In nucleotides, the CDR3 is TGCGCCAGCAGCTTGGGCGGGGGGACCTACGAGCAGTACTTC. It is translated as CASSLGGGTYEQYF.

The chain couples TRBV2 to TRBJ1-1; D not certain. Germline values: CDR1 SNHLY, CDR2 FYNNEI. V gave up 8 bases and J gave up 3 bases, with 10 bases separating them. This CDR3 region has 12 residues. The CDR3 sequence: CASGFSDTEAFF. The CDR3 DNA follows: TGTGCCAGCGGGTTTAGCGACACTGAAGCTTTCTTT.

The rearrangement joins TRBV29-1 to TRBJ1-2, with 7 bases matching TRBD1. The CDR3 has 12 residues. Trimming removed 7 bases from V and 2 bases from J; junction bases left unmatched: 4. Germline lookup yields CDR1 SQVTM and CDR2 ANQGSEA. CDR3 protein: CSGGQLNYGYTF. The DNA for the CDR3 is TGCAGCGGGGGACAGCTAAACTATGGCTACACCTTC.

CDR3 bases: TGCGCCAGCAGCTTGGGGGCGGGAGGGCCCTACGAGCAGTACTTC. Translation gives CASSLGAGGPYEQYF. This sequence joins TRBV5-1 and TRBJ2-7, with TRBD2 identical over 9 bases. CDR1 is SGHRS and CDR2 is YFSETQ in the germline V gene. The CDR3 is made up of 15 amino acids. Germline trimming cut 0 bases from V and 2 bases from J; bases unmatched to any gene: 3. Looking up the rest from reference TRBV5-1 and TRBJ2-7 gives the full variable domain: KAGVTQTPRYLIKTRGQQVTLSCSPISGHRSVSWYQQTPGQGLQFLFEYFSETQRNKGNFPGRFSGRQFSNSRSEMNVSTLELGDSALYLCASSLGAGGPYEQYFGPGTRLTVT.

This chain uses TRBV5-1 with TRBJ2-2; a possible D gene is TRBD2 (5 bases). Trimming removed 0 bases from V and 6 bases from J, with 9 bases in between. The CDR3 sequence is 14 residues long. Looked up from germline, CDR1 is SGHRS and CDR2 is YFSETQ. This CDR3 reads CASSLGLSPGELFF. In DNA form, the CDR3 reads TGCGCCAGCAGCTTGGGACTATCCCCCGGGGAGCTGTTTTTT.

The gene calls are TRBV2 and TRBJ2-7, with a tentative D call TRBD1 (5 bases). V was clipped by 4 bases and J by 3 bases, with 10 bases between them. CDR3 length: 13 amino acids. CDR1 and CDR2 (germline): SNHLY, FYNNEI. The CDR3 reads CASSGSRDYEQYF. The CDR3 nucleotides are TGTGCCAGCAGTGGCTCCAGGGACTACGAGCAGTACTTC. The full variable domain, with the rest looked up from reference TRBV2 and TRBJ2-7, is EPEVTQTPSHQVTQMGQEVILRCVPISNHLYFYWYRQILGQKVEFLVSFYNNEISEKSEIFDDQFSVERPDGSNFTLKIRSTKLEDSAMYFCASSGSRDYEQYFGPGTRLTVT.

The rearrangement joins TRBV18 to TRBJ2-1, with a possible D match to TRBD2 (7 bases). The germline gives CDR1 KGHSH, CDR2 LQKENI. V was cut by 3 bases and J by 10 bases, with 10 bases left in between. The CDR3 spans 12 residues. CDR3 residues: CASSPEGGEQFF. The CDR3 DNA reads as TGTGCCAGCTCACCTGAGGGGGGGGAGCAGTTCTTC.

This clone has at least ten counts. The chain links TRBV6-5 to TRBJ1-5; a possible D gene is TRBD1 (6 bases). The ends were cut back, 7 bases at V and 4 bases at J, with 11 bases in the middle. The CDR3 has 13 amino acids. Per germline, CDR1 MNHEY and CDR2 SVGAGI. Here the CDR3 DNA reads TGTGCCAGCACCACAGGGATGAATCAGCCCCAGCATTTT. Translation: CASTTGMNQPQHF.